This TCR beta chain came from a study of early T cells in non-severe SARS-CoV-2 infection. TCRdb redid the calling of the 5' RACE reads with MiXCR, one entry per CDR3 protein. The data show roughly 77,000 distinct CDR3 sequences, with 12% seen just once and 3.5% to 5.5% held by the top ten. There are 14 residues in the CDR3. The V segment lost 2 bases and the J segment 3 bases; nucleotides outside the gene matches: 0. Looked up from germline, CDR1 is SNHLY and CDR2 is FYNNEI. Sequencing was performed on whole blood. This clonotype was sampled from an adult who was a healthcare worker with PCR-confirmed SARS-CoV-2 infection or an uninfected control (not recorded which). The V gene is TRBV2, the J gene TRBJ1-5; 8 nucleotides line up with TRBD1. CDR3 in amino acids: CASSEQGANQPQHF. The CDR3 DNA sequence: TGTGCCAGCAGTGAACAGGGGGCCAATCAGCCCCAGCATTTT. The complete variable domain, with remaining parts taken from reference TRBV2 and TRBJ1-5, reads EPEVTQTPSHQVTQMGQEVILRCVPISNHLYFYWYRQILGQKVEFLVSFYNNEISEKSEIFDDQFSVERPDGSNFTLKIRSTKLEDSAMYFCASSEQGANQPQHFGDGTRLSIL.